This T cell receptor (beta chain) derives from a study of blood T cell repertoires in COVID-19. Assay used: immunoSEQ multiplex PCR; TCRdb lists only in-frame clones, some missing. This table has about 280,000 clones, 88% appearing once. Trimming pared 0 bases from V and 4 bases from J, leaving 13 bases between. This CDR3 region has 15 residues. Germline assignment: CDR1 SGDLS and CDR2 YYNGEE. The sequence was collected from a man between 18 and 29 years old with active or convalescent COVID-19. Sequencing was done on a sample of peripheral blood. The chain uses TRBV9 and TRBJ2-5, with TRBD1 as a possible D gene (5 bases). CDR3 sequence (DNA): TGTGCCAGCAGCGTAGGTATCTCAGGGCGAGAGACCCAGTACTTC. As protein: CASSVGISGRETQYF.